The 27 T cell receptor beta chains below were found in one sample sequenced in a study of CD8 T cells in ankylosing spondylitis. General study results and limits: For ankylosing spondylitis blood, a TCR beta motif of several highly homologous variants appeared characteristic.

TCRdb processed the 5' RACE reads anew with MiXCR; each CDR3 protein has one entry. This sample has 450,000 to 550,000 distinct CDR3 sequences; approximately 5% occur once, and the top ten carry around 3.5%. Their antigens are not known. Source material: blood, either unsorted or a sorted T cell fraction (not recorded which). The receptors derive from a male donor with ankylosing spondylitis.

This clonotype showed up many times. The V and J genes are TRBV4-1 and TRBJ2-5; no firm D call. This CDR3 comprises 14 residues. Trimming took off 0 bases at V and 2 bases at J, with 7 bases between the two ends. The germline gives CDR1 MGHRA, CDR2 YSYEKL. CDR3 residues: CASSQDRQQETQYF. DNA of the CDR3: TGCGCCAGCAGCCAAGATAGACAACAAGAGACCCAGTACTTC.

This clonotype has at least ten counts. This chain links TRBV5-1 with TRBJ2-1; maybe TRBD1 (5 bases). Trimming took 1 base from V and 2 from J, leaving 10 bases between them. CDR1 and CDR2 (germline): SGHRS, YFSETQ. The CDR3 covers 15 residues. In DNA, the CDR3 is TGCGCCAGCAGCTTGTCTCCAGGGCCCTACAATGAGCAGTTCTTC. As protein: CASSLSPGPYNEQFF.

This clonotype was detected many times. The chain combines TRBV15 with TRBJ1-1, with D possibly being TRBD1 (6 bases). With 2 bases removed from V and 1 base from J, the gap between germline ends came to 14 bases. Looked up from germline, CDR1 is LNHNV and CDR2 is YYDKDF (reference sequence). The CDR3 contains 16 residues. Here the CDR3 DNA reads TGTGCCACCAGCAGACCGGCGGGACAACCGAACACTGAAGCTTTCTTT. This gives the protein CATSRPAGQPNTEAFF. The whole variable domain, remainder taken from reference TRBV15 and TRBJ1-1, is DAMVIQNPRYQVTQFGKPVTLSCSQTLNHNVMYWYQQKSSQAPKLLFHYYDKDFNNEADTPDNFQSRRPNTSFCFLDIRSPGLGDTAMYLCATSRPAGQPNTEAFFGQGTRLTVV.

The sample holds many counts of this clonotype. The chain couples TRBV7-2 to TRBJ1-1; the D gene is possibly TRBD1 (6 bases). Trimming took 5 bases from V and 1 from J, leaving 20 bases between them. The CDR3 is 17 residues long. From germline, CDR1 is SGHTA and CDR2 FQGNSA. The CDR3, as DNA: TGTGCCAGCAGCCCCAGAGGGTCGACAGGCCCGAACACTGAAGCTTTCTTT. Protein sequence: CASSPRGSTGPNTEAFF.

This clonotype came up many times. V and J are TRBV24-1 and TRBJ1-5; D uncertain. Looked up from germline, CDR1 is KGHDR and CDR2 is SFDVKD. V was clipped by 1 base and J by 5 bases, with 8 bases between them. The CDR3 sequence is 14 residues long. The CDR3 DNA sequence: TGTGCCACCAGTGATTTAGGAGTAGATCAGCCCCAGCATTTT. It yields the protein CATSDLGVDQPQHF.

This clonotype occurred a few times. The chain uses TRBV10-3 and TRBJ2-1; no clear D gene. Trimming took 0 bases from V and 2 from J, leaving 11 bases between them. This CDR3 is built from 16 residues. CDR1 and CDR2 from the germline V gene are ENHRY and SYGVKD. CDR3 nucleotides: TGTGCCATCAGTGAGTCTGACGCTAAGGCCTACAATGAGCAGTTCTTC. Translating gives CAISESDAKAYNEQFF.

On this clonotype itself: It may be a read error: a sequence one base away is much more abundant. Lacking the conserved final phenylalanine or tryptophan, this CDR3 likely reflects a read error. J is TRBJ1-1 and V is TRBV4-1; D is undetermined. CDR1 and CDR2 (germline): MGHRA, YSYEKL. Trimming took off 1 base at V and 7 bases at J, with 13 bases between the two ends. This CDR3 has 14 amino acids. The CDR3 region is CASSQGTKLHEAFS. DNA for the CDR3: TGCGCCAGCAGCCAAGGCACGAAATTACATGAAGCTTTCTCT.

This clonotype was recorded at least ten times. The genes are TRBV20-1 and TRBJ2-1; perhaps TRBD1 as D (7 bases). The V and J ends lost 3 bases and 3 bases respectively, with 12 bases between them. CDR3 length: 14 residues. The germline V gene has CDR1 DFQATT and CDR2 SNEGSKA (reference sequence). The CDR3 sequence: CSASAGQLYNEQFF. The CDR3 nucleotides read TGCAGTGCTAGTGCGGGACAGCTCTACAATGAGCAGTTCTTC.

This clonotype was observed a handful of times. V is TRBV7-2 and J is TRBJ2-5; 12 nucleotides agree with TRBD2. CDR1 and CDR2 (germline): SGHTA, FQGNSA. V was clipped by 5 bases and J by 0 bases; unmatched bases: 4. The CDR3 length is 16 residues. The CDR3 DNA follows: TGTGCCAGCAGCCCTCGACTAGCGGGGGACCAAGAGACCCAGTACTTC. As protein: CASSPRLAGDQETQYF.

This clonotype was found many times. The chain couples TRBV28 to TRBJ2-7; the D gene could be TRBD1 or TRBD2 (5 bases each). The length of the CDR3 is 15 residues. V lost 7 bases and J 3 bases, leaving 19 bases between the germline ends. In germline, CDR1 is MDHEN, CDR2 SYDVKM. The CDR3 DNA reads TGTGCCAGCACCCCTCTAGGGACCCTTGACTACGAGCAGTACTTC. Residues: CASTPLGTLDYEQYF.

This clonotype was counted ten times or more. The chain couples TRBV5-1 to TRBJ2-1, with D possibly matching TRBD1 (5 bases). The germline CDR1 and CDR2 sequences are SGHRS and YFSETQ. This CDR3 spans 15 amino acids. Trimming removed 6 bases at V and 1 base at J, with 14 bases between. The DNA of the CDR3 is TGCGCCAGCATGTTAACAGGCCCTTCCTACAATGAGCAGTTCTTC. It encodes CASMLTGPSYNEQFF.

This clonotype has at least ten counts. The junction shows a germline mismatch at one end, possibly a read error. V is TRBV7-3 and J is TRBJ1-4; TRBD1 might be the D (5 bases). The length of the CDR3 is 13 residues. Per germline, CDR1 SGHTA and CDR2 FQGTGA. CDR3 amino acids: CASSLTGGETLFF. The CDR3 DNA follows: TGTGCCAGCAGCTTAACCGGGGGTGAAACACTGTTTTTT. The full variable domain, rest sourced from reference TRBV7-3 and TRBJ1-4, is GAGVSQTPSNKVTEKGKYVELRCDPISGHTALYWYRQSLGQGPEFLIYFQGTGAADDSGLPNDRFFAVRPEGSVSTLKIQRTERGDSAVYLCASSLTGGETLFFGSGTQLSVL.

The chain employs TRBV11-2 and TRBJ2-4; TRBD2 is a possible D gene (5 bases). Trimming stripped 4 bases from V and 6 bases from J, with 10 bases between. The germline V gene encodes CDR1 SGHAT and CDR2 FQNNGV. CDR3 size: 13 residues. DNA of the CDR3: TGTGCCAGCAGCTACGGACGGGGAAACATTCAGTACTTC. Translation: CASSYGRGNIQYF.

This clonotype was recorded many times. The rearrangement links TRBV7-2 to TRBJ2-7; tentative D call: TRBD2 (5 bases). CDR1 is SGHTA and CDR2 is FQGNSA in the germline V gene. This CDR3 region has 15 residues. V lost 2 bases and J 1 base, leaving 12 bases between the germline ends. The CDR3 is CASSLRQKRSYEQYF. CDR3 nucleotide sequence: TGTGCCAGCAGCTTACGACAAAAGCGGTCCTACGAGCAGTACTTC.

There are many counts of this clonotype. DNA of the CDR3: TGCAGCGAAGCTAGCGGGAGAGGGGTAGATACGCAGTATTTT. Its protein is CSEASGRGVDTQYF. The rearrangement uses TRBV20-1 and TRBJ2-3; TRBD2 agrees at 10 bases. CDR3 length equals 14 residues. Per germline, CDR1 DFQATT and CDR2 SNEGSKA (reference sequence).

This clonotype was detected ten times or more. The genes are TRBV29-1 and TRBJ1-1, with unresolved D. Germline-derived CDR1 and CDR2 are SQVTM and ANQGSEA. V was trimmed by 3 bases and J by 3 bases, leaving 11 bases between them. This CDR3 region has 13 residues. CDR3 sequence (DNA): TGCAGCGTTGAGGCCCAAATCCACACTGAAGCTTTCTTT. Translated: CSVEAQIHTEAFF.

This clonotype was found a few times. The rearrangement joins TRBV4-2 to TRBJ2-2, with no clear D. With 4 bases removed from V and 1 base from J, the gap between germline ends came to 7 bases. This CDR3 is built from 14 residues. In germline, CDR1 is LGHNA, CDR2 YNFKEQ. This chain's CDR3 is CASSRQQNTGELFF. Written as DNA, the CDR3 is TGTGCCAGCAGCCGCCAGCAGAACACCGGGGAGCTGTTTTTT.

This clonotype was seen ten or more times. The J gene is TRBJ1-4, the V gene TRBV28, with 9 bases lining up with TRBD1. Unmatched junction bases numbered 11, after V lost 5 bases and J lost 10 bases. Germline V gene data show CDR1 as MDHEN and CDR2 as SYDVKM. The CDR3 length is 15 residues. The DNA of the CDR3 is TGTGCCAGCAGTCCCCGGGACAGGGACTGGACAAAACTGTTTTTT. Protein: CASSPRDRDWTKLFF.

As concerns this clonotype: A much bigger clone sits one base away, suggesting this may be a read error. V gene TRBV2 combines with J gene TRBJ2-2; 8 nucleotides match TRBD2. With 6 bases clipped from V and 0 bases from J, the junction kept 0 bases outside the gene matches. CDR1 and CDR2 (germline): SNHLY, FYNNEI. The CDR3 is made up of 14 amino acids. CDR3 amino acids: CASRGLANTGELFF. The CDR3 DNA is TGTGCCAGCAGGGGACTAGCGAACACCGGGGAGCTGTTTTTT.

A few counts support this clonotype. The V and J genes are TRBV7-2 and TRBJ2-7; D call uncertain. CDR3 length: 13 residues. The germline V gene encodes CDR1 SGHTA and CDR2 FQGNSA. V shed 1 base and J shed 9 bases, with 13 bases lying between them. This CDR3 reads CASSLVKETRQYF. CDR3 in DNA: TGTGCCAGCAGCTTAGTGAAGGAAACGAGGCAGTACTTC.

This clonotype was seen only a few times. The rearrangement links TRBV27 to TRBJ2-7; 10 bases match TRBD1. CDR3 length: 15 residues. Unmatched junction bases numbered 6, after V lost 5 bases and J lost 2 bases. Looked up from germline, CDR1 is MNHEY and CDR2 is SMNVEV (reference sequence). In nucleotides, the CDR3 is TGTGCCAGCAGTCAAAGGGGGACAGGGGCCTACGAGCAGTACTTC. Protein sequence: CASSQRGTGAYEQYF.

This clonotype was detected ten times or more. The chain is built from TRBV10-3 and TRBJ2-3, with 10 bases matching TRBD1. The germline V gene has CDR1 ENHRY and CDR2 SYGVKD. The CDR3 has 16 residues. Trimming cost V 4 bases and J 2 bases; bases outside gene matches: 6. As DNA, the CDR3 is TGTGCCATCAGTGGAAGGACAGGGGGGGACACAGATACGCAGTATTTT. Translating gives CAISGRTGGDTDTQYF.

There are many counts of this clonotype. V is TRBV20-1 and J is TRBJ2-3, with unresolved D. The CDR3 is 15 amino acids. V gave up 3 bases and J gave up 2 bases, with 15 bases separating them. Germline CDR1 is DFQATT and CDR2 is SNEGSKA (reference sequence). The CDR3 bases are TGCAGTGCTAGTAGAGGAGAGACATTCACAGATACGCAGTATTTT. Its translation: CSASRGETFTDTQYF.

The table lists this clonotype with many counts. V is TRBV7-2 and J is TRBJ2-2; possibly TRBD1 or TRBD2 for D (5 bases each). The CDR3 runs to 13 residues. V shed 6 bases and J shed 3 bases, with 8 bases lying between them. CDR1 is SGHTA, CDR2 FQGNSA, per germline. The CDR3 loop reads CASRGPYTGELFF. The CDR3 DNA reads TGTGCCAGCAGGGGACCGTACACCGGGGAGCTGTTTTTT.

A few counts support this clonotype. This rearrangement joins TRBV7-2 to TRBJ2-1, with D perhaps matching TRBD2 (5 bases). The V gene's germline CDR1 is SGHTA and CDR2 FQGNSA. Between the trimmed V and J ends, which lost 6 bases and 8 bases, there was a span of 11 bases. This CDR3 is 12 amino acids long. The CDR3 DNA follows: TGTGCCAGCAGATTTAGCGTTTATGAGCAGTTCTTC. Protein sequence: CASRFSVYEQFF. The full variable domain, in which reference TRBV7-2 and TRBJ2-1 provide the parts outside the CDR3, is GAGVSQSPSNKVTEKGKDVELRCDPISGHTALYWYRQSLGQGLEFLIYFQGNSAPDKSGLPSDRFSAERTGGSVSTLTIQRTQQEDSAVYLCASRFSVYEQFFGPGTRLTVL.

In this sample, this clonotype turned up many times. The DNA of the CDR3 is TGTGCCAGCAGCCCGGACAGGGATTCACCCCTCCACTTT. Translation gives CASSPDRDSPLHF. V is TRBV11-1 and J is TRBJ1-6; TRBD1 agrees at 8 bases. J lost 8 bases, V lost 5 bases, and 2 bases had no gene match. There are 13 residues in the CDR3. Germline-derived CDR1 and CDR2 are SGHAT and FQDESV (reference sequence).

This clonotype was seen many times. This chain connects TRBV12-3 or TRBV12-4 to TRBJ1-2, with 9 bases identical to TRBD1. Unmatched junction bases numbered 5, after V lost 6 bases and J lost 0 bases. This CDR3 region has 15 residues. CDR3 nucleotides: TGTGCCAGCAGGAACCGGGACAGGGCTAACTATGGCTACACCTTC. Amino acids: CASRNRDRANYGYTF.